This T cell receptor (beta chain) came from a study of blood T cells in healthy people across ages. This clonotype was seen more than once but under ten times. A sample-barcoded 5' primer and a J-beta primer mix were used in a second PCR of roughly 7 to 12 cycles. TCRdb re-derived calls from the 5' RACE reads in MiXCR, one entry per CDR3 protein. The table shows more than 500,000 distinct CDR3 sequences, with 27% occurring only once. V lost 0 bases and J lost 0, with 6 bases in between. The CDR3 length is 15 residues. CDR1 is SNHLY, CDR2 FYNNEI, per germline. The receptor's source is a woman in her 70s in good health. The V and J genes are TRBV2 and TRBJ2-1; no clear D gene. Material: blood. The CDR3 region is CASSEAYGSYNEQFF. Written as DNA, the CDR3 is TGTGCCAGCAGTGAAGCTTACGGCTCCTACAATGAGCAGTTCTTC. Full variable domain (outside the CDR3, taken from reference TRBV2 and TRBJ2-1): EPEVTQTPSHQVTQMGQEVILRCVPISNHLYFYWYRQILGQKVEFLVSFYNNEISEKSEIFDDQFSVERPDGSNFTLKIRSTKLEDSAMYFCASSEAYGSYNEQFFGPGTRLTVL.